The TCR beta chain described here comes from a study of CD4 T cells in relation to SARS-CoV-2 and coronaviruses. The overall study: TCR beta CDR3s were sequenced after approximately ten-day antigen culture of PBMCs. Patient ages ranged from 21 to 72, median 38.

This CDR3 comprises 15 residues. Trimming took off 2 bases at V and 0 bases at J, with 10 bases between the two ends. Per germline, CDR1 LNHDA and CDR2 SQIVND (reference sequence). This table comes from immunoSEQ multiplex PCR, and its TCRdb copy is limited to in-frame clones, with some not included. The table has about 36,000 clones, 77% seen once. Whole-study findings and limits: Approximately 65% of donors had memory CD4+ clonotypes crossrecognizing SARS-CoV-2 and common cold coronavirus spike.

Comments on this clone: The antigen is not known.

The source is an adult with COVID-19. The genes are TRBV19 and TRBJ1-1; D is perhaps TRBD1 (5 bases). Sample: memory CD4+ T cells from PBMCs, cultured in vitro. CDR3 DNA: TGTGCCAGTAGTATATCCGACAGAGTGAACACTGAAGCTTTCTTT. This sequence encodes CASSISDRVNTEAFF.